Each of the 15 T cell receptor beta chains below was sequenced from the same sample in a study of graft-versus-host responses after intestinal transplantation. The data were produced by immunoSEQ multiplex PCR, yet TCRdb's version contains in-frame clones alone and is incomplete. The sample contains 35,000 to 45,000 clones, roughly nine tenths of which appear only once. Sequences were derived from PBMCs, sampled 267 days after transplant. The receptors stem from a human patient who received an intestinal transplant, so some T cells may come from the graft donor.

In DNA, the CDR3 is TGTGCCAGTAGTAGGGGGGCTAGAAGGACCGGGGAGCTGTTTTTT. It yields the protein CASSRGARRTGELFF. This rearrangement joins TRBV19 to TRBJ2-2; D tentatively reads TRBD1 or TRBD2 (6 bases each). Looked up from germline, CDR1 is LNHDA and CDR2 is SQIVND (reference sequence). CDR3 length: 15 residues. Trimming removed 4 bases at V and 5 bases at J, with 14 bases between. Full variable domain (rest looked up from reference TRBV19 and TRBJ2-2): DGGITQSPKYLFRKEGQNVTLSCEQNLNHDAMYWYRQDPGQGLRLIYYSQIVNDFQKGDIAEGYSVSREKKESFPLTVTSAQKNPTAFYLCASSRGARRTGELFFGEGSRLTVL.

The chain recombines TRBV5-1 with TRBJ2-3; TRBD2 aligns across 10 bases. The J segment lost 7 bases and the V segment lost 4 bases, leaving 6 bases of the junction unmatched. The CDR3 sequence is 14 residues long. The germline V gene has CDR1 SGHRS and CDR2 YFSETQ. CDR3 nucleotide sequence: TGCGCCAGCAGCCCGGGGACTAGCGCGAATACGCAGTATTTT. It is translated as CASSPGTSANTQYF.

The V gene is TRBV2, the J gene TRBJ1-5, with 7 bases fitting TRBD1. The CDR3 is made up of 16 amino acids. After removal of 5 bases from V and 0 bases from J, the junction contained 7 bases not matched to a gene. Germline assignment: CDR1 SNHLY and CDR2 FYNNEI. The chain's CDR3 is CASSSRTGYSNQPQHF. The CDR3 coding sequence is TGTGCCAGCAGTTCACGGACAGGCTATAGCAATCAGCCCCAGCATTTT.

The CDR3 protein is CASSLSPDTYNEQFF. The CDR3 bases are TGCGCCAGCAGCCTCAGCCCGGACACATACAATGAGCAGTTCTTC. V is TRBV5-1 and J is TRBJ2-1; maybe TRBD1 (5 bases). The CDR3 sequence is 15 residues long. Germline CDR1 and CDR2: SGHRS and YFSETQ. The germline V and J ends were trimmed by 4 bases and 4 bases, with 15 bases remaining between them.

CDR3 region: CASSPLDGVFDTEAFF. In DNA form, the CDR3 reads TGTGCCAGTAGTCCCCTAGATGGGGTTTTCGACACTGAAGCTTTCTTT. The chain couples TRBV19 to TRBJ1-1; unclear D gene. Looked up from germline, CDR1 is LNHDA and CDR2 is SQIVND (reference sequence). The CDR3 loop spans 16 amino acids. V lost 5 bases and J 3 bases, leaving 19 bases between the germline ends.

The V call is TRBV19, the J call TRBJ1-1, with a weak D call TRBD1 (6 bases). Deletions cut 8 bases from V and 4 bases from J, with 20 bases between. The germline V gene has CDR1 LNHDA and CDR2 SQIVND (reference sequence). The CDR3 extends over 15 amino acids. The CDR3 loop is CASGGFGGRGTEAFF. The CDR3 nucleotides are TGTGCCAGTGGGGGTTTTGGGGGCCGTGGCACTGAAGCTTTCTTT. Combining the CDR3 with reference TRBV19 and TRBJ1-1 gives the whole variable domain DGGITQSPKYLFRKEGQNVTLSCEQNLNHDAMYWYRQDPGQGLRLIYYSQIVNDFQKGDIAEGYSVSREKKESFPLTVTSAQKNPTAFYLCASGGFGGRGTEAFFGQGTRLTVV.

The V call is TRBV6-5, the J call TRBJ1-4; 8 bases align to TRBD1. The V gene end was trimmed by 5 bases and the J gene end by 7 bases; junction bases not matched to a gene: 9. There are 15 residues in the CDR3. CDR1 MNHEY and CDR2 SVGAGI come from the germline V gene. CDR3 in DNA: TGTGCCAGCAGTGCTCAACAGGGGGGTGGTGAAAAACTGTTTTTT. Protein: CASSAQQGGGEKLFF.

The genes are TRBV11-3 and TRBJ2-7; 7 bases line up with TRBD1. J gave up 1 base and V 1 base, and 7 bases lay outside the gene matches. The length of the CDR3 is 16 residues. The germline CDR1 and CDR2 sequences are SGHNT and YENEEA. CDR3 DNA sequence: TGTGCCAGCAGCTTAGGGGGTTGGACAGGTTCCTACGAGCAGTACTTC. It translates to CASSLGGWTGSYEQYF.

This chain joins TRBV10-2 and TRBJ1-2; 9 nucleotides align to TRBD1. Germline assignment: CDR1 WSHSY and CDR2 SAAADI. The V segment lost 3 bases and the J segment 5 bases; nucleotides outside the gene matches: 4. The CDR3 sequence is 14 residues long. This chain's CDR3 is CASSETGGAYGYTF. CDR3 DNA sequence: TGCGCCAGCAGTGAAACAGGGGGCGCTTATGGCTACACCTTC.

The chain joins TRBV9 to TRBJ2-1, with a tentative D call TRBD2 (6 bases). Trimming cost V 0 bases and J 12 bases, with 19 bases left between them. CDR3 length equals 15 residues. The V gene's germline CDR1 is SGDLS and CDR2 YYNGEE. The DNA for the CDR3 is TGTGCCAGCAGCGTAGGGGCTAGCGACACTCAAGGGCAGTTCTTC. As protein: CASSVGASDTQGQFF.

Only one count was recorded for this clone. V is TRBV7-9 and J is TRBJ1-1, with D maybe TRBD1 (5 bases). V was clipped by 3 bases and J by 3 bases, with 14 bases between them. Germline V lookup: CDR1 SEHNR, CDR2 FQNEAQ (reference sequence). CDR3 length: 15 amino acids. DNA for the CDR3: TGTGCCAGCAGCTTCCCAGAGCTGGGGGACACTGAAGCTTTCTTT. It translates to CASSFPELGDTEAFF.

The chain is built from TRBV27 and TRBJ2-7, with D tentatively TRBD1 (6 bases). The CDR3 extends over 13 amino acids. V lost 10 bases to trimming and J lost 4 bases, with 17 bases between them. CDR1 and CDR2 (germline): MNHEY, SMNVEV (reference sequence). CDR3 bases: TGTGCCACCTCACAGGGTAGTGTTTACGAGCAGTACTTC. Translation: CATSQGSVYEQYF.

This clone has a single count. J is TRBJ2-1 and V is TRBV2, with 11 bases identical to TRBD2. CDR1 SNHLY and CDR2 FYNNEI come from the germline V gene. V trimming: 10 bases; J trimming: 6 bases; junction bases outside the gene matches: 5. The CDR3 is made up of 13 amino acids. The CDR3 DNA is TGTGCCATCCCGGGACTAGCGGTCAATGAGCAGTTCTTC. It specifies CAIPGLAVNEQFF.

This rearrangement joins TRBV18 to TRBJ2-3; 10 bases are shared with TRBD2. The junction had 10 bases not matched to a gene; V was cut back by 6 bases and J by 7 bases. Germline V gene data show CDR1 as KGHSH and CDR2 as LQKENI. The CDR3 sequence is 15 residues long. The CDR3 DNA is TGTGCCAGCTCGCGGGTAGCGGGGGGCGATCATACGCAGTATTTT. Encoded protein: CASSRVAGGDHTQYF.

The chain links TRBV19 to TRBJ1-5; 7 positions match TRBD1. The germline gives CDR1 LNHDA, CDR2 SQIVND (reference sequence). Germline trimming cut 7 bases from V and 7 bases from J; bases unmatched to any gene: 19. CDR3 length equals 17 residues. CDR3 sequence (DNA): TGTGCCAGTAACCCGACAGGGATGGGGATAGGGCAGCAGCCCCAGCATTTT. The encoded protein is CASNPTGMGIGQQPQHF.